The T cell receptor (beta chain) described here comes from a study of blood T cell repertoires in COVID-19. The overall study: Sources were T cells, B-cell-depleted T cells, or PBMCs; the material itself was cDNA or gDNA.

The table came from immunoSEQ multiplex PCR; TCRdb's copy has only in-frame clones and leaves some out. Here the sample spans roughly 200,000 clones, approximately 88% being singletons. This CDR3 spans 14 amino acids. The V gene's germline CDR1 is KGHDR and CDR2 SFDVKD. V lost 3 bases, J lost 5 bases, and 10 bases lay in between. The chain is built from TRBV24-1 and TRBJ2-1, with a possible D match to TRBD1 (6 bases). Input material: peripheral blood. This receptor was obtained from a man aged 35-49 years with acute or convalescent COVID-19. DNA of the CDR3: TGTGCCACCAGTGATCCCGGACAGCACAATGAGCAGTTCTTC. Translation: CATSDPGQHNEQFF.